The rows below give T cell receptor beta chains drawn from one sample of a study of low-dose radiotherapy and immunotherapy resistance in tumors. TCRdb used MiXCR to reprocess the reads, holding one entry per CDR3 protein. The sample consists of fewer than 110,000 distinct CDR3 sequences, 20% to 25% of them appearing once. Sequenced here: PBMCs, sampled after low-dose radiotherapy plus immunotherapy. Every receptor here comes from a male donor with prostate cancer. Each CDR3 is given with its conserved first and last residue. D genes are given only for firm matches. A clone size is listed for some rows: how often the clone was seen (once, few, many), or a class if it is expanded.

NA	many	TRBV2	TRBJ2-2	TGTGCCAGCATCGGCACCGGGGAGCTGTTTTTT	CASIGTGELFF
TRBD2	many	TRBV6-2/TRBV6-3	TRBJ2-1	TGTGCCAGCAGTTCTAGCGGGGAGGGCAATGAGCAGTTCTTC	CASSSSGEGNEQFF
NA	NA	TRBV21-1	TRBJ2-7	TGTGCCAGCAGCAAATCCACGGGAGCCGAGCAGTACTTC	CASSKSTGAEQYF
NA	many	TRBV5-1	TRBJ2-2	TGCGCCAGCTCAAACTCAGGACAACGGACCGGGGAGCTGTTTTTT	CASSNSGQRTGELFF
NA	many	TRBV6-1	TRBJ2-1	TGTGCCAGCAGTGACCCCCCGACTCGGGCGCAGTTCTTC	CASSDPPTRAQFF
NA	many	TRBV6-5	TRBJ2-5	TGTGCCAGCAGTTATTCGGTCCAAGAGACCCAGTACTTC	CASSYSVQETQYF
NA	NA	TRBV12-3/TRBV12-4	TRBJ2-7	TGTGCCAGCAGTTTTCCAGGCCAAGAGCAGTACTTC	CASSFPGQEQYF
TRBD2	many	TRBV28	TRBJ2-5	TGTGCCACTAAGTACGGGGGGGGGCAGACCCAGTACTTC	CATKYGGGQTQYF
NA	NA	TRBV2	TRBJ1-6	TGTGCCAGCAGTGAGGACCCCTCCTATAATTCACCCCTCCACTTT	CASSEDPSYNSPLHF
NA	many	TRBV29-1	TRBJ2-7	TGCAGCGTTGGGGACGGAGTTTCAACCTACGAGCAGTACTTC	CSVGDGVSTYEQYF
NA	NA	TRBV7-9	TRBJ1-5	TGTGCCAGCAGCCACTACCGGGGCAGGGGTGCGGGTAGCAATCAGCCCCAGCATTTT	CASSHYRGRGAGSNQPQHF
NA	many	TRBV20-1	TRBJ1-6	TGCAGTGCAGGTGGGGGACAAGGACAGTCTGGGACACCCCTCCACTTT	CSAGGGQGQSGTPLHF
TRBD2	many	TRBV2	TRBJ2-5	TGTGCCAGCAGTCCGGGACTAGCGGGGTCCACCCAGTACTTC	CASSPGLAGSTQYF
NA	many	TRBV7-8	TRBJ2-7	TGTGCCAGCAGCTCTTGGGGCACAGGGTCCTACGAGCAGTACTTC	CASSSWGTGSYEQYF
NA	NA	TRBV3-1	TRBJ1-4	NA	CASSGGLNEKLFFF
TRBD2	NA	TRBV7-9	TRBJ2-1	TGTGCCAGCACCCGTAGCGGGGGGGGCTTGGAGCAGTTCTTC	CASTRSGGGLEQFF
TRBD1	many	TRBV3-1	TRBJ1-4	TGTGCCAGCAGCCAGGTCCACTCACAGGGGAGTATAGGAAAACTGTTTTTT	CASSQVHSQGSIGKLFF
TRBD1	many	TRBV19	TRBJ1-5	TGTGCCAGTAGTTCGGGGGACAGCTTCAATCAGCCCCAGCATTTT	CASSSGDSFNQPQHF
NA	many	TRBV28	TRBJ2-1	TGTGCCAGCAGAATAGCAGCTGGTGGATTAGCCTACAATGAGCAGTTCTTC	CASRIAAGGLAYNEQFF
NA	NA	TRBV12-3/TRBV12-4	TRBJ1-5	TGTGCCAGCTGCCCGGGGAGCCAGCCCCAGCATTTT	CASCPGSQPQHF
NA	once	TRBV12-3/TRBV12-4	TRBJ1-5	TGTGCCAGCAGTCCCGACCGTCTTCAGCCCCAGCATTTT	CASSPDRLQPQHF
TRBD2	NA	TRBV5-3	TRBJ2-7	TGTGCCAGCAGCTTGGGAACGGGGGGCTCCTACGAGCAGTACTTC	CASSLGTGGSYEQYF
NA	many	TRBV7-9	TRBJ1-1	TGTGCCAGCAGCTTTACCGATGTCACTGAAGCTTTCTTT	CASSFTDVTEAFF
NA	many	TRBV14	TRBJ1-1	TGTGCCAGCAGCCAAGACTGGAGGACTGAAGCTTTCTTT	CASSQDWRTEAFF
NA	many	TRBV14	TRBJ1-1	TGTGCCAGCAGCCAAGTGAGTTTAGGGACTGGGACTGAAGCTTTCTTT	CASSQVSLGTGTEAFF
TRBD1	NA	TRBV6-1	TRBJ2-2	TGTGCCAGCAGCAACCCCAGGACAGGTTCCGGGGAGCTGTTTTTT	CASSNPRTGSGELFF
NA	many	TRBV2	TRBJ2-7	TGTGCCAGCAGTGGGGCCTCCTACGAGCAGTACTTC	CASSGASYEQYF
NA	many	TRBV29-1	TRBJ2-2	TGCAGCGTTCTGCCCCTCACCGGGGAGCTGTTTTTT	CSVLPLTGELFF
TRBD1	NA	TRBV24-1	TRBJ1-5	TGTGCCACCAGTGGTAAGACAGGGGCTCAGCCCCAGCATTTT	CATSGKTGAQPQHF
NA	many	TRBV29-1	TRBJ1-4	TGCAGCGGTTCAGAAGCAACTAATGAAAAACTGTTTTTT	CSGSEATNEKLFF
TRBD1	NA	TRBV6-1	TRBJ2-1	TGTGCCAGCAAGGGGGCCGAAACAGGGTACAATGAGCAGTTCTTC	CASKGAETGYNEQFF
NA	many	TRBV6-6	TRBJ2-7	TGTGCCAGCAGTTCCGGGACACGATCGACTACGAAGCAGTACTTC	CASSSGTRSTTKQYF
TRBD2	many	TRBV10-2	TRBJ2-7	TGCGCCAGCAGTGATGCGGGGGGAGAGCAGTACTTC	CASSDAGGEQYF
NA	many	TRBV7-9	TRBJ1-5	TGTGCCAGCAGCTTCGGGGTCGGACAGCCCCAGCATTTT	CASSFGVGQPQHF
TRBD1	many	TRBV19	TRBJ2-2	TGTGCCAGTAGATCCTCGGACAGGGGCCGAACCGGGGAGCTGTTTTTT	CASRSSDRGRTGELFF
NA	NA	TRBV27	TRBJ1-1	TGTGCCAGCAGTTTATCGTATCAGAACACTGAAGCTTTCTTT	CASSLSYQNTEAFF
NA	many	TRBV3-1	TRBJ2-2	TGTGCCAGCAGCCAAGTAGACGGGGAGCTGTTTTTT	CASSQVDGELFF
NA	many	TRBV5-5	TRBJ2-7	TGTGCCAGCAGCTTTCTGGGAGGTCTCTACGAGCAGTACTTC	CASSFLGGLYEQYF
NA	many	TRBV7-8	TRBJ2-3	TGTGCCAGCAGCTTAACCCCCTTGGCAGATACGCAGTATTTT	CASSLTPLADTQYF
TRBD1	NA	TRBV2	TRBJ1-1	TGTGCCAGCTCCGCGGACAGGGCGAACACTCAAGCTTTCTTT	CASSADRANTQAFF
NA	many	TRBV4-2	TRBJ1-2	TGTGCCAGCAGCCGAGATTCGGACAGACGCTTGAACTATGGCTACACCTTC	CASSRDSDRRLNYGYTF
NA	many	TRBV3-1	TRBJ2-7	TGTGCCAGCAGCGGAACGGGAGAGCAGTACTTC	CASSGTGEQYF
NA	many	TRBV7-9	TRBJ1-1	TGTGCCAGCAGCTCTACTAACCCGAGGGCTTTCTTT	CASSSTNPRAFF
NA	many	TRBV29-1	TRBJ2-5	TGCAGCGTTGACTTACACCAACAAAGGCAAGAGACCCAGTACTTC	CSVDLHQQRQETQYF
TRBD2	NA	TRBV7-3	TRBJ2-2	TGTGCCAGCAGCGGACTAGCTGCCGGGGAGCTGTTTTTT	CASSGLAAGELFF
TRBD1	few	TRBV5-1	TRBJ2-7	TGCGCCAGCAAGACCGGGACAGGGGTTCCCGAGCAGTACTTC	CASKTGTGVPEQYF
NA	many	TRBV20-1	TRBJ2-1	TGCAGTGCTAGAGAGGGGGGCAATGAGCAGTTCTTC	CSAREGGNEQFF
NA	many	TRBV20-1	TRBJ2-2	TGCAGTGCTAGAGATCCCGAAGGGGCCGGCTCCGGGGAGCTGTTTTTT	CSARDPEGAGSGELFF
NA	many	TRBV20-1	TRBJ2-1	TGCAGTGCTAGAGATGGGGGAGGATGGACTGGGCAGTTCTTC	CSARDGGGWTGQFF
NA	many	TRBV19	TRBJ2-2	TGTGCCAGCCCAAACCTGGGCAGGGGGGACACCGGGGAGCTGTTTTTT	CASPNLGRGDTGELFF
NA	NA	TRBV28	TRBJ1-1	TGTCCCAGCAGCACCAGGACTGAAGCTTTCTTT	CPSSTRTEAFF
TRBD1	many	TRBV6-2/TRBV6-3	TRBJ1-2	TGTGCCAGCAGCCCCCGACAGGGCGGCTATGGCTACACCTTC	CASSPRQGGYGYTF
NA	many	TRBV7-2	TRBJ2-2	TGTGCCAGCAGCTTAGAGGGGGGGGCCAACACCGGGGAGCTGTTTTTT	CASSLEGGANTGELFF
NA	NA	TRBV9	TRBJ1-5	TGTGCCAGCAGCGTAGAAGGACCCGCTAGCAATCAGCCCCAGCATTTT	CASSVEGPASNQPQHF
NA	many	TRBV20-1	TRBJ2-1	TGCAGTGCGCTGGGGGGCAATGAGCAGTTCTTC	CSALGGNEQFF
NA	many	TRBV25-1	TRBJ2-7	TGTGCCAGCAGTGAATATAGGGGGGGAGGGGACGAGCAGTACTTC	CASSEYRGGGDEQYF
NA	few	TRBV4-3	TRBJ1-4	TGCGCCAGCAGCCAAGAAGGGCCCCTGCGGTCGGAGAGTGAAAAACTGTTTTTT	CASSQEGPLRSESEKLFF
TRBD2	many	TRBV2	TRBJ2-5	TGTGCCAGCAGCACCGGGACTAGCGGCCCCCAAGAGACCCAGTACTTC	CASSTGTSGPQETQYF